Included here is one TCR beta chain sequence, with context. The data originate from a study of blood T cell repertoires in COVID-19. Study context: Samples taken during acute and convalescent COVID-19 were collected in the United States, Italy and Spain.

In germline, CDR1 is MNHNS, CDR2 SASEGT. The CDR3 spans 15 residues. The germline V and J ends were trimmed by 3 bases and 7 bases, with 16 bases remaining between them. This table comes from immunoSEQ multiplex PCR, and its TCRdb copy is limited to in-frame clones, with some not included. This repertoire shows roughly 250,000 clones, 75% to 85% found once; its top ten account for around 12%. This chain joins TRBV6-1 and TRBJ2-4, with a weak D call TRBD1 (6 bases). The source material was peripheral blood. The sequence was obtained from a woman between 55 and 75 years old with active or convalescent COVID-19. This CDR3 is CASSEKKAGENIQYF. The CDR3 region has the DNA TGTGCCAGCAGTGAGAAAAAGGCAGGGGAGAACATTCAGTACTTC.